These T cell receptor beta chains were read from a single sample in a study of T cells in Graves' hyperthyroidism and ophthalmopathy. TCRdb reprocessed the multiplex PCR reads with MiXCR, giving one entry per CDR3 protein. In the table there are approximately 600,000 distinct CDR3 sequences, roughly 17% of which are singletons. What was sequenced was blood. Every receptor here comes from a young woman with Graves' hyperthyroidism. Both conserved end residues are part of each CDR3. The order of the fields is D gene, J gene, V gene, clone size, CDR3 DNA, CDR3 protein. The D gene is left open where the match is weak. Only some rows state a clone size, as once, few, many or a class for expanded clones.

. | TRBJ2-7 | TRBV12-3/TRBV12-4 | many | TGTGCCAGCAGTGCCGACTCATACTACGAGCAGTACTTC | CASSADSYYEQYF
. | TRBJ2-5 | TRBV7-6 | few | TGTGCCAGCAGCTTAGCCTCAGGGGTCCAAGAGACCCAGTACTTC | CASSLASGVQETQYF
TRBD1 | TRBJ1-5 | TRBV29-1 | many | TGCAGCGTGCGGACAGGGATAAATCAGCCCCAGCATTTT | CSVRTGINQPQHF
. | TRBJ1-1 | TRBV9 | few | TGTGCCAGCAGCGTAACACTGAACACTGAAGCTTTCTTT | CASSVTLNTEAFF
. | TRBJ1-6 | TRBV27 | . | TGTGCCAGCAGTTTCCGGGGAATTAATTCACCCCTCCACTTT | CASSFRGINSPLHF
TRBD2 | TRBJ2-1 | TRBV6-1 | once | TGTGCCAGCAGTGAAGCCCGGACTAGCGGAAGGGATGAGCAGTTCTTC | CASSEARTSGRDEQFF
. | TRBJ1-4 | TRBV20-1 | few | TGCAGTGCTAGACAGGGAGGCGAAAAACTGTTTTTT | CSARQGGEKLFF
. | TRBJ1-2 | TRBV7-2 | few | TGTGCCAGCAGCTTCCGACTGGGAACTAACTATGGCTACACCTTC | CASSFRLGTNYGYTF
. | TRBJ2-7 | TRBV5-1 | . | TGCGCCAGCAGCTTGGGGGGTGGCAATCTTAAAACCTACGAGCAGTACTTC | CASSLGGGNLKTYEQYF
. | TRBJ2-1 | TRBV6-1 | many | TGTGCCACGCTAGGGGGCTCCTACAATGAGCAGTTCTTC | CATLGGSYNEQFF
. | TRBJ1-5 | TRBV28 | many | TGTGCCAGCAGTTTCCAAGGGGTGAATCAGCCCCAGCATTTT | CASSFQGVNQPQHF
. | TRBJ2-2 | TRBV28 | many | TGTGCCAGCAGCCTCAACTACGGGGAGCTGTTTTTT | CASSLNYGELFF
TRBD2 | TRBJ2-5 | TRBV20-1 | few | TGCAGTGCGACCCCCGGGACTAGCGGTTCTCTCGAGACCCAGTACTTC | CSATPGTSGSLETQYF
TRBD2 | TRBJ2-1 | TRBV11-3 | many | TGTGCCAGCAGCTTACGAGGGACTAACAATGAGCAGTTCTTC | CASSLRGTNNEQFF
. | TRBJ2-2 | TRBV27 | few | TGTGCCAGCAGTCCTAACTTTGGGTTTGGCACCGGGGAGCTGTTTTTT | CASSPNFGFGTGELFF
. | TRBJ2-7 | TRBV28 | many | TGTGCCAGCACTGAATGGAGGGCCAACGAGCAGTACTTC | CASTEWRANEQYF
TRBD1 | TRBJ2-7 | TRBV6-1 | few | TGTGTCTATACCTACAGGGGGAGAGGATACGAGCAGTACTTC | CVYTYRGRGYEQYF